This TCR beta chain was identified during a study of identical twins. TCRdb used MiXCR to reprocess the 5' RACE reads, holding one entry per CDR3 protein. The sample records roughly 1.6 million distinct CDR3 sequences, about 31% being singletons. This clonotype appeared a few times. The ends were cut back, 0 bases at V and 5 bases at J, with 11 bases in the middle. The CDR3 covers 14 residues. Germline V gene sequence: CDR1 SGDLS, CDR2 YYNGEE. The gene calls are TRBV9 and TRBJ1-2, with D uncertain. The source is a newborn girl in good health. The sample consisted of cord blood. DNA for the CDR3: TGTGCCAGCAGCGTAGAAAGACGTGGGTATGGCTACACCTTC. This encodes CASSVERRGYGYTF. Complete variable domain (other parts from reference TRBV9 and TRBJ1-2): DSGVTQTPKHLITATGQRVTLRCSPRSGDLSVYWYQQSLDQGLQFLIQYYNGEERAKGNILERFSAQQFPDLHSELNLSSLELGDSALYFCASSVERRGYGYTFGSGTRLTVV.